This T cell receptor (beta chain) emerged from a study of cytomegalovirus exposure and HLA in healthy donors. Looking at the study overall: Among fewer than 500 genotyped donors, around 77% fell in the Caucasian-associated ancestry cluster.

On this clone itself: Its antigen is currently unknown.

Study-wide results and limits: When a later analysis was performed, an Asian-associated ancestry cluster reportedly had fewer N-insertions than the approximately 600-donor mean. What a later analysis showed was that several of the most significant clusters appeared linked to common viral pathogens. There were some V segments, including TRBV6-2 and TRBV6-3, excluded as indistinguishable.

The PCR had 60 Vbeta and 13 Jbeta primers. Generated by immunoSEQ multiplex PCR, the TCRdb table keeps only in-frame clones and is missing some. Among about 210,000 clones listed, about three quarters were seen once. J was trimmed by 5 bases and V by 5 bases; bases with no gene match: 11. The germline CDR1 and CDR2 sequences are MNHEY and SMNVEV (reference sequence). The CDR3 is 15 amino acids. Sequenced: PBMCs. The source is a male donor in good health and CMV-seronegative. The V gene is TRBV27, the J gene TRBJ2-7; 8 bases map to TRBD1. The CDR3 reads CASSPYRGYADEQYF. The CDR3 bases are TGTGCCAGCAGTCCATACAGGGGGTACGCTGACGAGCAGTACTTC.